One and the same sample provided the 18 T cell receptor beta chains below, sequenced in a study of T-cell reconstitution after alpha-beta-depleted transplantation in children. The library targeted TCRbeta and was prepared with unique molecular identifiers. A single record per CDR3 protein comes from TCRdb applying MiXCR to the PCR reads. The repertoire has hundreds of thousands of distinct CDR3 sequences, 16% of them found once; the top ten carry 0.85% to 1.3%. Here the sequenced sample was PBMCs from the stem cell graft donor, taken from the stem cell graft. All receptors derive from a human donor who donated a stem cell graft to a child with acute myeloid leukemia.

J is TRBJ1-2 and V is TRBV25-1; possible D gene TRBD1, 5 bases. V was trimmed by 6 bases and J by 5 bases, leaving 13 bases between them. Germline values: CDR1 MGHDK, CDR2 SYGVNS. The CDR3 covers 13 residues. The CDR3 sequence: CASRGRDGYGYTF. The CDR3 DNA reads as TGTGCCAGCAGGGGTAGGGACGGGTATGGCTACACCTTC.

This clonotype was counted at least ten times. This chain links TRBV20-1 with TRBJ2-1; TRBD1 aligns across 9 bases. CDR3 length: 14 residues. Germline V lookup: CDR1 DFQATT, CDR2 SNEGSKA (reference sequence). The V gene end was trimmed by 6 bases and the J gene end by 3 bases; junction bases not matched to a gene: 6. The DNA for the CDR3 is TGCAGTGCCACCCGGGACAGGGTCTACAATGAGCAGTTCTTC. It encodes CSATRDRVYNEQFF.

The rearrangement joins TRBV10-1 to TRBJ2-2, with D perhaps TRBD1 or TRBD2 (6 bases each). The V gene lost 8 bases and the J gene lost 6 bases, with 13 bases spanning the gap. The CDR3 is made up of 13 amino acids. Germline assignment: CDR1 WNHNN and CDR2 SYGVQD (reference sequence). The DNA of the CDR3 is TGCGCCAGCGGGGGGCCCCCCGCCGGGGAGCTGTTTTTT. Translated: CASGGPPAGELFF.

The chain links TRBV7-2 to TRBJ2-3, with 8 nucleotides matching TRBD1. CDR3 length: 16 amino acids. The germline V gene has CDR1 SGHTA and CDR2 FQGNSA. J was trimmed by 0 bases and V by 5 bases; bases with no gene match: 7. CDR3 bases: TGTGCCAGCAGCCGGGACAGGATTCCTAGCACAGATACGCAGTATTTT. This translates into CASSRDRIPSTDTQYF.

To note about this clonotype: It may be a read error: a sequence one base away is much more abundant. This chain links TRBV20-1 with TRBJ2-1, with 7 positions matching TRBD2. CDR3 size: 15 residues. Losses at the gene ends were 0 bases for V and 10 bases for J; bases not matched to a gene: 12. Germline-derived CDR1 and CDR2 are DFQATT and SNEGSKA (reference sequence). The CDR3 coding sequence is TGCAGTGCTAGAGATTCGGGAGGCGGTTCAGGGGAGCAGTTCTTC. It codes for CSARDSGGGSGEQFF.

The gene calls are TRBV6-2 or TRBV6-3 and TRBJ2-7; D gene uncertain. The CDR3 loop spans 13 amino acids. Trimming cost V 6 bases and J 6 bases, with 15 bases left between them. Germline CDR1 reads MNHEY; CDR2 reads SVGEGT. CDR3 sequence (DNA): TGTGCCAGCAGCAACTCCGGGCCAGGCGAGCAGTACTTC. It specifies CASSNSGPGEQYF.

This clonotype was detected many times. The chain has TRBV9 and TRBJ1-2, with D tentatively TRBD1 (6 bases). Germline values: CDR1 SGDLS, CDR2 YYNGEE. V was pared by 4 bases and J by 7 bases, with 23 bases between. The length of the CDR3 is 16 residues. The CDR3 region is CASSPRLTGLLGGYTF. Here the CDR3 DNA reads TGTGCCAGCAGCCCCCGGTTGACAGGACTTCTTGGTGGCTACACCTTC.

This clonotype was seen at least ten times. The chain links TRBV20-1 to TRBJ1-3; D is ambiguous. This CDR3 contains 14 residues. Germline assignment: CDR1 DFQATT and CDR2 SNEGSKA (reference sequence). Trimming took off 1 base at V and 4 bases at J, with 11 bases between the two ends. The CDR3 region is CSARGYSSGNTIYF. The DNA for the CDR3 is TGCAGTGCTAGAGGGTACAGTTCGGGAAACACCATATATTTT.

This clonotype was seen ten or more times. This chain connects TRBV6-4 to TRBJ2-2; D may be TRBD2 (7 bases). The V gene's germline CDR1 is MRHNA and CDR2 SNTAGT. The CDR3 consists of 13 residues. Trimming stripped 3 bases from V and 6 bases from J, with 8 bases between. The CDR3 protein is CASSEGGAGELFF. DNA for the CDR3: TGTGCCAGCAGTGAAGGGGGGGCCGGGGAGCTGTTTTTT.

This clonotype showed up many times. The chain recombines TRBV6-4 with TRBJ2-2; the D is unclear. Germline-derived CDR1 and CDR2 are MRHNA and SNTAGT. V shed 4 bases and J shed 1 base, with 7 bases lying between them. The CDR3 is made up of 14 amino acids. DNA for the CDR3: TGTGCCAGCAGTGGCCACTGGAACACCGGGGAGCTGTTTTTT. Its protein product is CASSGHWNTGELFF.

Regarding this clonotype: A much larger clone sits a single nucleotide away, making a read error possible. The rearrangement links TRBV27 to TRBJ2-1; D is uncertain. The germline gives CDR1 MNHEY, CDR2 SMNVEV (reference sequence). This CDR3 spans 14 amino acids. CDR3 residues: CASSPVTYYNEHFF. CDR3 coding DNA: TGTGCCAGCAGTCCGGTGACCTACTACAATGAGCATTTCTTC.

V usage is TRBV5-1 and J usage is TRBJ2-7; D gene ambiguous. The CDR3 has 12 amino acids. Germline V lookup: CDR1 SGHRS, CDR2 YFSETQ. Trimming took off 1 base at V and 6 bases at J, with 8 bases between the two ends. In DNA, the CDR3 is TGCGCCAGCAGCTTGTTCCCGGGCGAGCAGTACTTC. Amino acid sequence: CASSLFPGEQYF. Filled out from reference TRBV5-1 and TRBJ2-7, the complete variable domain reads KAGVTQTPRYLIKTRGQQVTLSCSPISGHRSVSWYQQTPGQGLQFLFEYFSETQRNKGNFPGRFSGRQFSNSRSEMNVSTLELGDSALYLCASSLFPGEQYFGPGTRLTVT.

This clonotype was observed at least ten times. V is TRBV5-1 and J is TRBJ2-1; D remains ambiguous. V was cut by 0 bases and J by 8 bases, with 12 bases left in between. CDR1 SGHRS and CDR2 YFSETQ come from the germline V gene. The CDR3 is 14 amino acids. The CDR3 DNA follows: TGCGCCAGCAGCTTGGGGGAACCTCTACATGAGCAGTTCTTC. This encodes CASSLGEPLHEQFF.

This clonotype was seen more than once but under ten times. V is TRBV10-3 and J is TRBJ2-5; TRBD1 matches 9 bases. The CDR3 is made up of 14 amino acids. The J segment lost 3 bases and the V segment lost 9 bases, leaving 8 bases of the junction unmatched. CDR1 and CDR2 from the germline V gene are ENHRY and SYGVKD. Written as DNA, the CDR3 is TGTGCCATTGGATACAGGGGGCGGGAAGAGACCCAGTACTTC. Translation: CAIGYRGREETQYF.

This clonotype was counted at least ten times. This chain uses TRBV12-3 or TRBV12-4 with TRBJ1-6; 8 nucleotides line up with TRBD1. The CDR3 loop spans 14 amino acids. V lost 3 bases and J lost 9; bases outside the gene matches: 4. The CDR3 coding sequence is TGTGCCAGCAGTTTTGACAGGGGAAGTTCACCCCTCCACTTT. Translation gives CASSFDRGSSPLHF.

The sample holds many counts of this clonotype. The gene calls are TRBV10-3 and TRBJ2-1, with D perhaps TRBD2 (5 bases). CDR1 is ENHRY, CDR2 SYGVKD, per germline. CDR3 length: 13 amino acids. Between the trimmed V and J ends, which lost 3 bases and 5 bases, there was a span of 8 bases. In nucleotides, the CDR3 is TGTGCCATCAGTGATGGACTTAACAATGAGCAGTTCTTC. Translation: CAISDGLNNEQFF.

The chain links TRBV20-1 to TRBJ1-1; no clear D. The germline V gene encodes CDR1 DFQATT and CDR2 SNEGSKA (reference sequence). Trimming took off 0 bases at V and 6 bases at J, with 8 bases between the two ends. The CDR3 is 12 amino acids. CDR3 bases: TGCAGTGCTAGAGATTCCCGGGCTGAAGCTTTCTTT. Its translation: CSARDSRAEAFF.

This clonotype was picked up many times. The V gene is TRBV5-1, the J gene TRBJ1-1; 9 bases agree with TRBD1. This CDR3 contains 15 residues. The J segment lost 4 bases and the V segment lost 3 bases, leaving 7 bases of the junction unmatched. Germline V gene sequence: CDR1 SGHRS, CDR2 YFSETQ. CDR3 coding DNA: TGCGCCAGCAGCTCACAGGGGGCTGGGAGCACTGAAGCTTTCTTT. The encoded protein is CASSSQGAGSTEAFF. Supplemented by reference TRBV5-1 and TRBJ1-1, the full variable domain reads KAGVTQTPRYLIKTRGQQVTLSCSPISGHRSVSWYQQTPGQGLQFLFEYFSETQRNKGNFPGRFSGRQFSNSRSEMNVSTLELGDSALYLCASSSQGAGSTEAFFGQGTRLTVV.